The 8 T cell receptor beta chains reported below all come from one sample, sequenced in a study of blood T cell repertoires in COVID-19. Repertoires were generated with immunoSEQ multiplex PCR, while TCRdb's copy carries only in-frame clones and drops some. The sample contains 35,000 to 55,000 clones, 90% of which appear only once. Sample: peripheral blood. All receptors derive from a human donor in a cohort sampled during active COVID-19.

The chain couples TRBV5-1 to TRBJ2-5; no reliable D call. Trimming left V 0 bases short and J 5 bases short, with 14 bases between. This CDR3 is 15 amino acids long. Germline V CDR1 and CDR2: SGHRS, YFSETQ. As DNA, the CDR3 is TGCGCCAGCAGCTTGGTTTTTCGATTGGAGGAGACCCAGTACTTC. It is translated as CASSLVFRLEETQYF.

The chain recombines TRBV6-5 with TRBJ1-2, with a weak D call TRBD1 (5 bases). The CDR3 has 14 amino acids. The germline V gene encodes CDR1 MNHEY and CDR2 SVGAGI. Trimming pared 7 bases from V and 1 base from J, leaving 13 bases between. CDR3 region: CASKPGILNYGYTF. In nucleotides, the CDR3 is TGTGCCAGCAAACCAGGGATCCTTAACTATGGCTACACCTTC.

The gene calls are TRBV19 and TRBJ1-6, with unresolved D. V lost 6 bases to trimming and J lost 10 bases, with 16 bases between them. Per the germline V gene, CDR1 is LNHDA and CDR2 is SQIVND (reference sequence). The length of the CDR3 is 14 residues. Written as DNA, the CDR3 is TGTGCCAGTAGGTCGGGTCGTTCTTGGTCACCCCTCCACTTT. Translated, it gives CASRSGRSWSPLHF.

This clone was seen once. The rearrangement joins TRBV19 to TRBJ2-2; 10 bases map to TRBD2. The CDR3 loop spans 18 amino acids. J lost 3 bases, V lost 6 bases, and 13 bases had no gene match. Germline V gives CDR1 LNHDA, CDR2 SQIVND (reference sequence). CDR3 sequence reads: CASRPSGRSWEDTGELFF. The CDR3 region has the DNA TGTGCCAGTAGGCCTAGCGGGAGATCGTGGGAGGACACCGGGGAGCTGTTTTTT.

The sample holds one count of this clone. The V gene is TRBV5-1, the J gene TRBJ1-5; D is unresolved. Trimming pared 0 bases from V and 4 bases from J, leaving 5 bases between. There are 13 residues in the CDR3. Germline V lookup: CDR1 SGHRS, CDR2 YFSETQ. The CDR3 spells CASSLDRNQPQHF. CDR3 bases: TGCGCCAGCAGCTTGGACAGAAATCAGCCCCAGCATTTT.

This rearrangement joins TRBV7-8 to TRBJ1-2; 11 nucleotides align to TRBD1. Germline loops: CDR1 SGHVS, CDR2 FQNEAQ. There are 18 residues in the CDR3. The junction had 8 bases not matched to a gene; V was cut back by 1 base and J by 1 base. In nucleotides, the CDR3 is TGTGCCAGCAGCTTAGGGACAGGGGGCCATTTGATTAACTATGGCTACACCTTC. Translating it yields CASSLGTGGHLINYGYTF. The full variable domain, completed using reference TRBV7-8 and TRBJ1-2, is GAGVSQSPRYKVAKRGQDVALRCDPISGHVSLFWYQQALGQGPEFLTYFQNEAQLDKSGLPSDRFFAERPEGSVSTLKIQRTQQEDSAVYLCASSLGTGGHLINYGYTFGSGTRLTVV.

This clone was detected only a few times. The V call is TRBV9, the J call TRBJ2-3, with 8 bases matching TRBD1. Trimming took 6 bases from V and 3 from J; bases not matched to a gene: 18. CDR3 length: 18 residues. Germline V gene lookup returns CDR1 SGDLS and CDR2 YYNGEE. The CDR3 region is CASTGQGGVSLGTDTQYF. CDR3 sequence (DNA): TGTGCCAGCACAGGACAGGGCGGGGTAAGCCTCGGGACAGATACGCAGTATTTT.

This CDR3 is CATSIHGTGKTYEQYF. Written as DNA, the CDR3 is TGTGCCACCAGCATTCACGGGACAGGGAAAACCTACGAGCAGTACTTC. The V call is TRBV15, the J call TRBJ2-7, with 9 bases that match TRBD1. Germline CDR1 LNHNV, CDR2 YYDKDF (reference sequence). V was clipped by 4 bases and J by 2 bases; unmatched bases: 9. This CDR3 region has 16 residues.